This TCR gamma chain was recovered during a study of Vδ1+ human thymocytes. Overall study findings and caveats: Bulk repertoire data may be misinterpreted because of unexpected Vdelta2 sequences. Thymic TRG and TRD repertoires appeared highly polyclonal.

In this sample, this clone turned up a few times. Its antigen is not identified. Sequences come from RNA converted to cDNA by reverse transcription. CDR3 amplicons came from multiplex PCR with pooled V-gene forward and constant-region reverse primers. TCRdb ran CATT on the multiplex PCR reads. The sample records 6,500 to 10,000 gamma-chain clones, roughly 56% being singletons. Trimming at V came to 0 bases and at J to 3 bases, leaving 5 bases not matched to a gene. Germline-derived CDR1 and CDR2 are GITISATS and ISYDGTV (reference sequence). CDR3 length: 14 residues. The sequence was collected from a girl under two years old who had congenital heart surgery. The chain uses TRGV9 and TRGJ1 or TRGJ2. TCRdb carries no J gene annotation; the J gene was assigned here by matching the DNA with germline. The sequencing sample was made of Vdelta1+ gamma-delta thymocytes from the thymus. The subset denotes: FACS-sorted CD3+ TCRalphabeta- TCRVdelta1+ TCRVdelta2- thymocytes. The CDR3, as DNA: TGTGCCTTGTGGGAGGTGCGGGTTTATTATAAGAAACTCTTT. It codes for CALWEVRVYYKKLF.